The 26 T cell receptor beta chains listed next were all sequenced from one sample in a study of T cells after posttransplantation cyclophosphamide. Libraries were prepared by immunoSEQ multiplex PCR; TCRdb keeps only in-frame clonotypes and omits some of them. The sample lists 30,000 to 45,000 clones, none appearing once, the ten largest making up 1.2%. Sequences were obtained from PBMCs. The origin of the receptors is a girl under 18 in good health, CMV-negative, and a related stem cell transplant donor.

This clone was observed at least ten times. The chain uses TRBV30 and TRBJ1-2; D possibly corresponds to TRBD1 (6 bases). CDR1 GTSNPN and CDR2 SVGIG come from the germline V gene (reference sequence). Trimming stripped 4 bases from V and 4 bases from J, with 16 bases between. The length of the CDR3 is 14 residues. CDR3 region: CAWNMPPRGYGYTF. For the CDR3, the DNA is TGTGCCTGGAATATGCCGCCCAGGGGCTATGGCTACACCTTC. Filled out from reference TRBV30 and TRBJ1-2, the complete variable domain reads SQTIHQWPATLVQPVGSPLSLECTVEGTSNPNLYWYRQAAGRGLQLLFYSVGIGQISSEVPQNLSASRPQDRQFILSSKKLLLSDSGFYLCAWNMPPRGYGYTFGSGTRLTVV.

This clone has ten or more counts. V and J are TRBV18 and TRBJ1-5; 7 bases agree with TRBD1. V lost 3 bases to trimming and J lost 4 bases; unmatched junction nucleotides: 6. This CDR3 contains 15 residues. CDR1 KGHSH and CDR2 LQKENI come from the germline V gene. CDR3: CASSPWDSQNQPQHF. CDR3 bases: TGTGCCAGCTCACCCTGGGACAGCCAGAATCAGCCCCAGCATTTT.

The chain is built from TRBV27 and TRBJ2-7; D perhaps matches TRBD1 (5 bases). Trimming removed 5 bases from V and 2 bases from J, with 16 bases in between. This CDR3 comprises 15 residues. Germline assignment: CDR1 MNHEY and CDR2 SMNVEV (reference sequence). The CDR3 sequence is CASSHLRYRPYEQYF. The DNA for the CDR3 is TGTGCCAGCAGTCACCTCCGGTACAGGCCCTACGAGCAGTACTTC.

This chain uses TRBV6-5 with TRBJ1-6, with D possibly matching TRBD1 (5 bases). Trimming cost V 1 base and J 7 bases, with 8 bases left between them. The CDR3 is 14 amino acids. The germline CDR1 and CDR2 sequences are MNHEY and SVGAGI. The CDR3 region has the DNA TGTGCCAGCAGTTACTTGGGGGGGAATTCACCCCTCCACTTT. Translating gives CASSYLGGNSPLHF.

In its sample, this clone was seen many times. This chain links TRBV28 with TRBJ2-2, with 8 bases identical to TRBD2. This CDR3 spans 17 amino acids. Germline CDR1 is MDHEN and CDR2 is SYDVKM. The J segment lost 5 bases and the V segment lost 7 bases, leaving 15 bases of the junction unmatched. The CDR3 bases are TGTGCCAGCACCCCCGGCGGGGGGTTAGCGGGAACCGGGGAGCTGTTTTTT. Encoded protein: CASTPGGGLAGTGELFF.

CDR3 sequence: CAWGGIGSDRYGYTF. The DNA for the CDR3 is TGTGCCTGGGGGGGCATCGGGTCCGACCGATATGGCTACACCTTC. The chain uses TRBV30 and TRBJ1-2; D possibly corresponds to TRBD1 (6 bases). Trimming shortened V by 5 bases and J by 5 bases, and 21 bases separated the two germline ends. Germline assignment: CDR1 GTSNPN and CDR2 SVGIG (reference sequence). The CDR3 totals 15 residues.

This clone was observed many times. The chain carries TRBV5-1 and TRBJ2-5, with a weak D call TRBD1 (5 bases). Deletions cut 4 bases from V and 2 bases from J, with 21 bases between. The CDR3 totals 17 residues. Germline loops: CDR1 SGHRS, CDR2 YFSETQ. CDR3 sequence reads: CASSPSIWGKTQETQYF. The CDR3 bases are TGCGCCAGCAGCCCCTCGATTTGGGGCAAAACACAAGAGACCCAGTACTTC.

In its sample, this clone was seen many times. The CDR3: CASSLKLAAYNEQFF. The CDR3 bases are TGCGCCAGCAGCTTAAAGCTAGCGGCCTACAATGAGCAGTTCTTC. V gene TRBV5-1 combines with J gene TRBJ2-1, with 7 bases matching TRBD2. Germline loops: CDR1 SGHRS, CDR2 YFSETQ. Trimming at V came to 2 bases and at J to 2 bases, leaving 4 bases not matched to a gene. The CDR3 length is 15 residues.

This chain joins TRBV5-1 and TRBJ1-2; maybe TRBD1 (6 bases). Deletions cut 4 bases from V and 3 bases from J, with 10 bases between. There are 13 residues in the CDR3. The germline CDR1 and CDR2 sequences are SGHRS and YFSETQ. CDR3 in DNA: TGCGCCAGCAGCCCTAGACAGGACTATGGCTACACCTTC. Residues: CASSPRQDYGYTF.

This clone was seen ten or more times. The rearrangement uses TRBV7-6 and TRBJ2-3; 7 bases align to TRBD1. The CDR3 length is 19 residues. Germline loops: CDR1 SGHVS, CDR2 FNYEAQ. V lost 1 base to trimming and J lost 0 bases; unmatched junction nucleotides: 13. CDR3 DNA sequence: TGTGCCAGCAGCTTAGTGGGACAGCATTACCCTACTAGCACAGATACGCAGTATTTT. Translation: CASSLVGQHYPTSTDTQYF.

This clone was seen a handful of times. The chain links TRBV6-1 to TRBJ1-6, with D uncertain. CDR3 size: 14 residues. Deletions cut 4 bases from V and 7 bases from J, with 11 bases between. Germline V lookup: CDR1 MNHNS, CDR2 SASEGT. The CDR3 sequence is CASSANSANSPLHF. The CDR3 DNA follows: TGTGCCAGCAGTGCGAACAGTGCGAATTCACCCCTCCACTTT.

This chain connects TRBV7-9 to TRBJ2-7; 8 bases agree with TRBD1. J gave up 5 bases and V 5 bases, and 8 bases lay outside the gene matches. The CDR3 is 14 amino acids. Germline lookup yields CDR1 SEHNR and CDR2 FQNEAQ (reference sequence). The CDR3 DNA reads TGTGCCAGCAGCACCGGGGACAGGCGGAACGAGCAGTACTTC. Its protein product is CASSTGDRRNEQYF.

The table lists this clone with a few counts. The chain has TRBV6-5 and TRBJ2-3; 8 bases align to TRBD2. Germline V CDR1 and CDR2: MNHEY, SVGAGI. The CDR3 consists of 15 residues. J was trimmed by 4 bases and V by 6 bases; bases with no gene match: 9. The CDR3 protein is CASRSGTSFPDTQYF. The DNA of the CDR3 is TGTGCCAGCAGATCCGGGACTAGTTTCCCAGATACGCAGTATTTT.

In this sample, this clone turned up many times. The chain has TRBV4-2 and TRBJ2-7; no clear D. Trimming removed 2 bases at V and 0 bases at J, with 5 bases between. This CDR3 has 13 residues. CDR1 LGHNA and CDR2 YNFKEQ come from the germline V gene. CDR3 DNA: TGTGCCAGCAGCCAACTAGTCTCCTACGAGCAGTACTTC. Protein sequence: CASSQLVSYEQYF.

This clone was seen at least ten times. The V gene is TRBV19, the J gene TRBJ1-5, with TRBD1 identical over 12 bases. The V gene end was trimmed by 6 bases and the J gene end by 4 bases; junction bases not matched to a gene: 13. CDR3 length: 18 residues. The germline gives CDR1 LNHDA, CDR2 SQIVND (reference sequence). CDR3 in amino acids: CASSLLTGTGGPNQPQHF. CDR3 in DNA: TGTGCCAGTAGCCTACTAACCGGGACAGGGGGCCCTAATCAGCCCCAGCATTTT. Looking up the rest from reference TRBV19 and TRBJ1-5 gives the full variable domain: DGGITQSPKYLFRKEGQNVTLSCEQNLNHDAMYWYRQDPGQGLRLIYYSQIVNDFQKGDIAEGYSVSREKKESFPLTVTSAQKNPTAFYLCASSLLTGTGGPNQPQHFGDGTRLSIL.

The V gene is TRBV21-1, the J gene TRBJ1-2; the D call TRBD1 from the table was never checked on the DNA. TRBV21-1 constitutes a pseudogene. This CDR3 comprises 15 residues. The chain's CDR3 is CASSIRDRVNYGYTF. The CDR3 DNA is TGTGCCAGCAGCATCCGGGACAGGGTCAACTATGGCTACACCTTC.

There are many counts of this clone. The chain carries TRBV9 and TRBJ2-7; possible D gene TRBD2, 6 bases. The CDR3 is 16 residues long. CDR1 SGDLS and CDR2 YYNGEE come from the germline V gene. V dropped 3 bases and J dropped 7 bases, with 23 bases sitting between them. The CDR3 DNA sequence: TGTGCCAGCAGCGAGAACCGGGACTCTAATTCGAGAGAGCAGTACTTC. Protein sequence: CASSENRDSNSREQYF.

In its sample, this clone was seen many times. This chain joins TRBV28 and TRBJ1-2; 8 positions agree with TRBD1. CDR3 length equals 14 residues. Germline values: CDR1 MDHEN, CDR2 SYDVKM. Germline trimming cut 4 bases from V and 2 bases from J; bases unmatched to any gene: 3. Here the CDR3 reads CASSWTGRNYGYTF. The CDR3 nucleotides are TGTGCCAGCAGTTGGACAGGGAGAAACTATGGCTACACCTTC.

The sample holds many counts of this clone. V is TRBV6-1 and J is TRBJ2-4, with no clear D. CDR1 and CDR2 from the germline V gene are MNHNS and SASEGT. This CDR3 is built from 15 residues. Trimming took off 4 bases at V and 1 base at J, with 11 bases between the two ends. The CDR3 DNA reads TGTGCCAGCAGTGGACGGGTAGTGGCCAAAAACATTCAGTACTTC. Translation: CASSGRVVAKNIQYF.

This clone showed up many times. This chain uses TRBV11-2 with TRBJ2-1; the match to TRBD2 covers 7 bases. V shed 0 bases, J shed 8 bases, and the junction held 4 bases outside the gene matches. There are 14 residues in the CDR3. Germline CDR1 reads SGHAT; CDR2 reads FQNNGV. The DNA of the CDR3 is TGTGCCAGCAGCTTAGACTTAGCGGGCCATGAGCAGTTCTTC. Its protein is CASSLDLAGHEQFF.

This clone was recorded many times. In DNA form, the CDR3 reads TGTGCCAGCAGCTCCTACTCTCCTAGACGCACCCTAAGCACAGATACGCAGTATTTT. Protein product: CASSSYSPRRTLSTDTQYF. This rearrangement joins TRBV5-4 to TRBJ2-3; no clear D. Germline loops: CDR1 SGHNT, CDR2 YYREEE (reference sequence). This CDR3 has 19 residues. Deletions cut 3 bases from V and 0 bases from J, with 23 bases between. Full variable domain (rest looked up from reference TRBV5-4 and TRBJ2-3): ETGVTQSPTHLIKTRGQQVTLRCSSQSGHNTVSWYQQALGQGPQFIFQYYREEENGRGNFPPRFSGLQFPNYSSELNVNALELDDSALYLCASSSYSPRRTLSTDTQYFGPGTRLTVL.

This clone was recorded at least ten times. The chain has TRBV6-5 and TRBJ1-4, with D unresolved. The V gene lost 2 bases and the J gene lost 11 bases, with 15 bases spanning the gap. The CDR3 is made up of 14 amino acids. Germline loops: CDR1 MNHEY, CDR2 SVGAGI. DNA for the CDR3: TGTGCCAGCAGTTACACACCCGATCGATCCAAACTGTTTTTT. This translates into CASSYTPDRSKLFF.

There are a few counts of this clone. The chain employs TRBV6-1 and TRBJ1-2, with 9 bases that match TRBD1. Germline V gene sequence: CDR1 MNHNS, CDR2 SASEGT. Trimming removed 5 bases from V and 2 bases from J; junction bases left unmatched: 6. This CDR3 has 15 residues. The CDR3 spells CASSMKTGGNYGYTF. Here the CDR3 DNA reads TGTGCCAGCAGTATGAAGACAGGGGGGAACTATGGCTACACCTTC.

There are many counts of this clone. For the CDR3, the DNA is TGTGCCAGCAGCTTAGGTACCGGGACAGGGAGTGATGGCTACACCTTC. This translates into CASSLGTGTGSDGYTF. This chain uses TRBV7-9 with TRBJ1-2; 9 positions agree with TRBD1. V lost 1 base and J lost 6; bases outside the gene matches: 9. The CDR3 consists of 16 residues. Germline V gives CDR1 SEHNR, CDR2 FQNEAQ (reference sequence).

V and J are TRBV6-5 and TRBJ1-6; 9 nucleotides align to TRBD1. The V gene end was trimmed by 5 bases and the J gene end by 9 bases; junction bases not matched to a gene: 8. The CDR3 is 15 amino acids. Germline assignment: CDR1 MNHEY and CDR2 SVGAGI. CDR3 sequence (DNA): TGTGCCAGCAGTCGTCCGGGACAGGGCGGTTCACCCCTCCACTTT. This translates into CASSRPGQGGSPLHF.

The J gene is TRBJ1-1, the V gene TRBV19, with 10 bases aligning to TRBD1. Germline lookup yields CDR1 LNHDA and CDR2 SQIVND (reference sequence). V was clipped by 10 bases and J by 0 bases; unmatched bases: 23. CDR3 size: 20 residues. The CDR3: CANTFWGQGSRVRMNTEAFF. CDR3 coding DNA: TGTGCCAATACGTTTTGGGGACAGGGGTCCCGGGTCCGTATGAACACTGAAGCTTTCTTT.